One sample yielded the 2 T cell receptor beta chains listed below, sequenced in a study of radiation and T cells in renal cell carcinoma. The treatment was: treatment-naive control, cytoreductive nephrectomy. The repertoire was sequenced with immunoSEQ multiplex PCR; TCRdb's copy has only in-frame clones and lacks some. Of 15,000 to 20,000 clones listed, 59% were seen once; the top ten hold approximately 33%. Sequencing used tumor tissue, obtained from a patient whose treatment was nephrectomy without radiotherapy. These receptors were collected from a middle-aged man with renal cell carcinoma.

The chain recombines TRBV15 with TRBJ1-2, with 9 bases lining up with TRBD1. The length of the CDR3 is 16 residues. V was clipped by 0 bases and J by 8 bases; unmatched bases: 10. The germline CDR1 and CDR2 sequences are LNHNV and YYDKDF (reference sequence). CDR3 residues: CATSRDRGQGREGYTF. For the CDR3, the DNA is TGTGCCACCAGCAGAGATAGGGGACAGGGAAGGGAGGGCTACACCTTC.

The chain uses TRBV5-5 and TRBJ1-1; the D gene is possibly TRBD1 (5 bases). CDR1 and CDR2 from the germline V gene are SGHKS and YYEKEE (reference sequence). V was clipped by 1 base and J by 1 base, with 5 bases between them. CDR3 length: 13 residues. The CDR3 sequence: CASSLTGNTEAFF. Written as DNA, the CDR3 is TGTGCCAGCAGCTTGACAGGGAACACTGAAGCTTTCTTT.